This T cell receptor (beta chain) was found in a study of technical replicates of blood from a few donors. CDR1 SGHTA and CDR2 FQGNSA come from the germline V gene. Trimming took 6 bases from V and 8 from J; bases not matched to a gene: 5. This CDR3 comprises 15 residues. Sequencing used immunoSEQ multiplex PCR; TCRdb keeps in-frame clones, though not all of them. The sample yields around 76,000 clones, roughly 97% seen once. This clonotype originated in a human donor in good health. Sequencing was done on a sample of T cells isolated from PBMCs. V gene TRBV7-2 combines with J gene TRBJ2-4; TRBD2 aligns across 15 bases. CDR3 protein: CASRWTSGGADIQYF. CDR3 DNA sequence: TGTGCCAGCAGGTGGACTAGCGGGGGGGCGGACATTCAGTACTTC.